The source of this T cell receptor (beta chain) is a study of T cell responses to AZD1222 COVID-19 vaccine. Germline V lookup: CDR1 LGHNA, CDR2 YNFKEQ. The V end was cut by 3 bases, the J end by 0 bases, with 12 bases between. This CDR3 comprises 16 residues. The analysis combined second doses at about 4 or about 12 weeks. Sequencing was performed with immunoSEQ multiplex PCR; in TCRdb, only in-frame clones are kept and a portion is missing. The sample consists of 95,000 to 100,000 clones, about 81% of them appearing once. The sequence came from an adult who received the AZD1222 COVID-19 vaccine. This material consisted of peripheral blood, taken 28 days after the second AZD1222 dose. The genes are TRBV4-2 and TRBJ2-1; tentatively, D is TRBD1 or TRBD2 (5 bases each). The DNA for the CDR3 is TGTGCCAGCAGCCAGCGAGGGGTGGGCTCCTACAATGAGCAGTTCTTC. Amino acids: CASSQRGVGSYNEQFF.